Reported below is one T cell receptor beta chain. With V trimmed by 5 bases and J by 0 bases, 5 bases remained unmatched. This CDR3 is 14 amino acids long. Germline CDR1 and CDR2: SGHRS and YFSETQ. The table came from immunoSEQ multiplex PCR; TCRdb's copy has only in-frame clones and leaves some out. The sample lists more than 1.2 million clones, roughly 98.5% occurring once. These data come from a study of shared clonotypes between healthy human individuals. Looking at the study overall: Three plates were used per donor for CD4 naive, three for CD4 memory, two for CD8 naive and one for CD8 memory.

The TCR was taken from a man younger than 40 in good health. The chain combines TRBV5-1 with TRBJ2-7, with 7 bases that match TRBD2. The sample was naive CD4+ T cells sorted from blood. Subset of the sample: CD45RA+ positively selected. The CDR3 reads CASSSRLASYEQYF. CDR3 sequence (DNA): TGCGCCAGCAGTTCGCGACTAGCCTCCTACGAGCAGTACTTC.